The 10 T cell receptor beta chains listed next were all sequenced from one sample in a study of shared clonotypes between healthy human individuals. CD45RO-negative, CCR7-positively selected cells formed the naive CD8 fraction, excluding terminally differentiated effector memory CD45RA+ cells. Profiling relied on immunoSEQ multiplex PCR, and the TCRdb table lists in-frame clones only, not all of them. Altogether a few million clones are present, roughly 93% being singletons, with the ten largest covering 1.5% to 2%. The specimen was naive CD8+ T cells from PBMCs. Receptors originate from a man aged 18 to 30 in good health. Some clones in this sample may be carry-over from other donors' samples.

This chain connects TRBV10-1 to TRBJ1-3, with D hard to call. In germline, CDR1 is WNHNN, CDR2 SYGVQD (reference sequence). The CDR3 is made up of 14 amino acids. With 2 bases removed from V and 2 bases from J, the gap between germline ends came to 7 bases. The CDR3 nucleotides are TGCGCCAGCAGTGAGGGCCAGACTGGAAACACCATATATTTT. Translating it yields CASSEGQTGNTIYF.

The J gene is TRBJ2-1, the V gene TRBV25-1; tentatively, D is TRBD2 (6 bases). Germline V lookup: CDR1 MGHDK, CDR2 SYGVNS. The CDR3 is made up of 14 amino acids. V was cut by 4 bases and J by 7 bases, with 14 bases left in between. DNA of the CDR3: TGTGCCAGCAGTGTTTGGAGTGGAGGGAATGAGCAGTTCTTC. Residues: CASSVWSGGNEQFF.

CDR3 sequence (DNA): TGTGCCGTCGGGGTATGGTACGAGCAGTACTTC. It yields the protein CAVGVWYEQYF. The chain employs TRBV27 and TRBJ2-7; D possibly corresponds to TRBD2 (5 bases). There are 11 residues in the CDR3. Germline loops: CDR1 MNHEY, CDR2 SMNVEV (reference sequence). V shed 11 bases and J shed 4 bases, with 12 bases lying between them.

The rearrangement joins TRBV6-1 to TRBJ2-7; D is possibly TRBD1 (5 bases). The CDR3 is 13 residues long. The ends were cut back, 4 bases at V and 1 base at J, with 8 bases in the middle. Germline CDR1 MNHNS, CDR2 SASEGT. CDR3 sequence reads: CASSARDSYEQYF. DNA of the CDR3: TGTGCCAGCAGTGCCAGGGATTCCTACGAGCAGTACTTC.

The rearrangement links TRBV19 to TRBJ2-3, with 10 bases lining up with TRBD2. Per the germline V gene, CDR1 is LNHDA and CDR2 is SQIVND (reference sequence). J lost 6 bases, V lost 4 bases, and 4 bases had no gene match. The CDR3 loop spans 14 amino acids. This CDR3 is CASSTGTSADTQYF. In DNA, the CDR3 is TGTGCCAGTAGTACAGGGACTAGCGCGGATACGCAGTATTTT. The full variable domain, completed using reference TRBV19 and TRBJ2-3, is DGGITQSPKYLFRKEGQNVTLSCEQNLNHDAMYWYRQDPGQGLRLIYYSQIVNDFQKGDIAEGYSVSREKKESFPLTVTSAQKNPTAFYLCASSTGTSADTQYFGPGTRLTVL.

The chain is built from TRBV9 and TRBJ2-3; D perhaps matches TRBD1 (5 bases). Trimming cost V 0 bases and J 4 bases, with 12 bases left between them. Per the germline V gene, CDR1 is SGDLS and CDR2 is YYNGEE. The CDR3 runs 15 residues. CDR3 bases: TGTGCCAGCAGCGTAGTGGCAGGGTTACCAGATACGCAGTATTTT. Translation: CASSVVAGLPDTQYF.

V usage is TRBV7-9 and J usage is TRBJ2-1; 7 positions agree with TRBD2. This CDR3 region has 15 residues. Trimming took 5 bases from V and 2 from J; bases not matched to a gene: 6. Germline CDR1 SEHNR, CDR2 FQNEAQ (reference sequence). CDR3 nucleotides: TGTGCCAGCAGCAACCGAGCGGGAACCTACAATGAGCAGTTCTTC. Residues: CASSNRAGTYNEQFF.

This chain uses TRBV5-5 with TRBJ2-7; weak D call: TRBD2 (5 bases). V was pared by 1 base and J by 3 bases, with 14 bases between. Germline V gene data show CDR1 as SGHKS and CDR2 as YYEKEE (reference sequence). The CDR3 is 15 amino acids. CDR3: CASSLTWETHYEQYF. CDR3 bases: TGTGCCAGCAGCTTGACTTGGGAGACCCACTACGAGCAGTACTTC.

J is TRBJ1-2 and V is TRBV7-6; D gene unclear. V was pared by 5 bases and J by 0 bases, with 10 bases between. CDR3 length equals 14 residues. The germline CDR1 and CDR2 sequences are SGHVS and FNYEAQ. The CDR3 nucleotides are TGTGCCAGCAGCCCCGGGATAACTAACTATGGCTACACCTTC. Protein product: CASSPGITNYGYTF.

V usage is TRBV4-2 and J usage is TRBJ2-3; D is uncertain. Trimming stripped 2 bases from V and 0 bases from J, with 12 bases between. Germline values: CDR1 LGHNA, CDR2 YNFKEQ. The CDR3 consists of 16 residues. This CDR3 reads CASSQNLVSSTDTQYF. The DNA for the CDR3 is TGTGCCAGCAGCCAAAATTTGGTATCTAGCACAGATACGCAGTATTTT.